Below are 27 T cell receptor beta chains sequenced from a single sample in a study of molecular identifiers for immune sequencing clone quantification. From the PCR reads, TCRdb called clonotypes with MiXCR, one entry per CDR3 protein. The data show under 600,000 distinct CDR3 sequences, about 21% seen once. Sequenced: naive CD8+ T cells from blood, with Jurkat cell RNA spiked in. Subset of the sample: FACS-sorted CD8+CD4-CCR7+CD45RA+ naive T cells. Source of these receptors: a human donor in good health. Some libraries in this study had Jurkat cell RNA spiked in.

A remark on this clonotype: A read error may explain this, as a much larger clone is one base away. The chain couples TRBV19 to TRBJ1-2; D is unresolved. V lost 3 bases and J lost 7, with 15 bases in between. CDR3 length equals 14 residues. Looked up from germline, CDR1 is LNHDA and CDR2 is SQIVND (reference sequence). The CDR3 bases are TGTGCCAGTAGTATTCGGAGGGAAGAGAGTGGCTACACCTTC. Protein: CASSIRREESGYTF.

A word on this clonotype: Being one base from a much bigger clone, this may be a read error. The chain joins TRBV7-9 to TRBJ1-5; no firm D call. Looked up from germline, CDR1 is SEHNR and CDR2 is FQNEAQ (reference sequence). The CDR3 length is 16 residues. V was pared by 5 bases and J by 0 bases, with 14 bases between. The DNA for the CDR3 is TGTGCCAGCAGCGCCGGAAGTCCCTATAGCAATCAGCCCCAGCATTTT. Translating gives CASSAGSPYSNQPQHF.

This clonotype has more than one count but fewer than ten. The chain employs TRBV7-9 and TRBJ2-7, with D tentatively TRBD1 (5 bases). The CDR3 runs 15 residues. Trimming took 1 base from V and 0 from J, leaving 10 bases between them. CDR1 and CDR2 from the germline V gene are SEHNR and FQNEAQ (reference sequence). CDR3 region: CASSLGGTDSYEQYF. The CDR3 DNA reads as TGTGCCAGCAGCTTAGGGGGCACGGACTCCTACGAGCAGTACTTC.

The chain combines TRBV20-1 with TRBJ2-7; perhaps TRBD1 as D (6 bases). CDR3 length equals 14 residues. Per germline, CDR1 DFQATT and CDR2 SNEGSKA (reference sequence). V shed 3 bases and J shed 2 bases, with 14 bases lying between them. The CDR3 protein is CSARAAGDAYEQYF. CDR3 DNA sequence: TGCAGTGCTAGGGCAGCAGGGGACGCCTACGAGCAGTACTTC.

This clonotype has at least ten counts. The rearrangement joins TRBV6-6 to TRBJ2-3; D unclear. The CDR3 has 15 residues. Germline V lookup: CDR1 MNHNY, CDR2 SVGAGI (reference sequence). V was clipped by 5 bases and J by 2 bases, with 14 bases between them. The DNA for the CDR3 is TGTGCCAGCAGTCCGACATTGGACCTCACAGATACGCAGTATTTT. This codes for CASSPTLDLTDTQYF.

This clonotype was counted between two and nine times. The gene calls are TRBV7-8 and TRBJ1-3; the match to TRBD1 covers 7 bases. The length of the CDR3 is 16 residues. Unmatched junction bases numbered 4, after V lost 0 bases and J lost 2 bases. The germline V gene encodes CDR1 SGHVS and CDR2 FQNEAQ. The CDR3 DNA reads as TGTGCCAGCAGCTTAGCTATAGGGGGCCCTGGAAACACCATATATTTT. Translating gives CASSLAIGGPGNTIYF.

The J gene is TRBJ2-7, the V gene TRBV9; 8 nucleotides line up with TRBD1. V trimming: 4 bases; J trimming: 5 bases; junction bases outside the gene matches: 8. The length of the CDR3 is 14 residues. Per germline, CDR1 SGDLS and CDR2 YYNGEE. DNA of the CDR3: TGTGCCAGCAGCTTAGGACAGGGAGTAGACGAGCAGTACTTC. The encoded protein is CASSLGQGVDEQYF.

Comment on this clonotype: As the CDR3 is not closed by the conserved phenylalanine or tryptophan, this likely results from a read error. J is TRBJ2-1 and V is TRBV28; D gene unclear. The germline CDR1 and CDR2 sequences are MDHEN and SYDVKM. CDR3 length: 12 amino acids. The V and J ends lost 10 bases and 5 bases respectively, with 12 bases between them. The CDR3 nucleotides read TGTGCCACCGAGTATTTGAACAATGAGCAGTTCTCC. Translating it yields CATEYLNNEQFS.

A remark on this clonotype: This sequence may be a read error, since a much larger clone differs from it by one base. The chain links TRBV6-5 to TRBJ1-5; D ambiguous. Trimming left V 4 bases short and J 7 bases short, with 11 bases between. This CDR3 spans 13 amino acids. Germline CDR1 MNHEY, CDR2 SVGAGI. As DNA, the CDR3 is TGTGCCAGCAGTTGTGGCAGCGGACAGCCCCAGCATTTT. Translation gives CASSCGSGQPQHF.

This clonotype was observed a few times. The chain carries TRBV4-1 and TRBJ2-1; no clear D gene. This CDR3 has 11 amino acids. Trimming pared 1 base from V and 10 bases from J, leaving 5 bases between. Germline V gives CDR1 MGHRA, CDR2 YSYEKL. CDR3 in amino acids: CASSQVGEQFF. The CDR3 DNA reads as TGCGCCAGCAGCCAAGTTGGAGAGCAGTTCTTC.

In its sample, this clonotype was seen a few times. The CDR3 sequence is CSANRETEVYNSPLHF. The CDR3 bases are TGCAGTGCCAACAGGGAGACTGAGGTTTATAATTCACCCCTCCACTTT. The chain carries TRBV20-1 and TRBJ1-6, with D tentatively TRBD1 (6 bases). Germline V gene data show CDR1 as DFQATT and CDR2 as SNEGSKA (reference sequence). V shed 6 bases and J shed 4 bases, with 19 bases lying between them. The CDR3 runs to 16 residues.

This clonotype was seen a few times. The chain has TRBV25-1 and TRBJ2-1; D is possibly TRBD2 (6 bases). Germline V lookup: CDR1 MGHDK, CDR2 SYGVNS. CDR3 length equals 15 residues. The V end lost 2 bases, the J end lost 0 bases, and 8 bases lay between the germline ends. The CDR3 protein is CASSEHGSSYNEQFF. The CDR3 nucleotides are TGTGCCAGCAGTGAACACGGGAGCTCCTACAATGAGCAGTTCTTC.

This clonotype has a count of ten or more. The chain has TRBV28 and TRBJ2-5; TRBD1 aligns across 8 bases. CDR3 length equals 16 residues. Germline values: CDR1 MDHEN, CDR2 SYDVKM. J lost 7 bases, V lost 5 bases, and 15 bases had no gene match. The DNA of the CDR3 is TGTGCCAGCAGTCGGCTGGGATCCAGGGGGCTCGGGACCCAGTACTTC. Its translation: CASSRLGSRGLGTQYF.

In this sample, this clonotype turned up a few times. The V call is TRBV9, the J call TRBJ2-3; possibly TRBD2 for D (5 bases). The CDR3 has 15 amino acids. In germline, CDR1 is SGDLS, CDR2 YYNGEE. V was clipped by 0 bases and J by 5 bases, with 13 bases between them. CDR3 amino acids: CASSVAGSSGDTQYF. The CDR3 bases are TGTGCCAGCAGCGTAGCGGGGAGTTCGGGAGATACGCAGTATTTT.

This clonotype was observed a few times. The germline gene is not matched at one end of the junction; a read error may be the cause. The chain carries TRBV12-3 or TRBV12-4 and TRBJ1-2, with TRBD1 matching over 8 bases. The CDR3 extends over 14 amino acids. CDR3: CASSLEAGGSDYTF. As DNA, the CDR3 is TGTGCCAGCAGCTTAGAGGCAGGGGGCTCCGACTACACCTTC.

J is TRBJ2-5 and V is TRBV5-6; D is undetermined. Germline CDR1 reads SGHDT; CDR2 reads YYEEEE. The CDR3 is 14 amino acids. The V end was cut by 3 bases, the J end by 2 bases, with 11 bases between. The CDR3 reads CASSSYGQQETQYF. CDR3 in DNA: TGTGCCAGCAGCTCCTACGGGCAGCAAGAGACCCAGTACTTC.

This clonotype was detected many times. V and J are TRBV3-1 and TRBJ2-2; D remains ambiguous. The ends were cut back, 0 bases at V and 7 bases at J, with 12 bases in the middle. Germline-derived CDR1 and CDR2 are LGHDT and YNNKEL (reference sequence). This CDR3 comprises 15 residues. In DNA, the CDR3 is TGTGCCAGCAGCCAAGATGCCCAGATTTACGGGGAGCTGTTTTTT. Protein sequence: CASSQDAQIYGELFF.

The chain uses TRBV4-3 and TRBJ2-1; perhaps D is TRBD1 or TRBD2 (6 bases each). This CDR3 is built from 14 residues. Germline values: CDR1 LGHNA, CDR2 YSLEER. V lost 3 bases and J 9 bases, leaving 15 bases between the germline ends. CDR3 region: CASSHTRGGLEQFF. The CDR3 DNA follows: TGCGCCAGCAGCCATACAAGAGGGGGGCTTGAGCAGTTCTTC.

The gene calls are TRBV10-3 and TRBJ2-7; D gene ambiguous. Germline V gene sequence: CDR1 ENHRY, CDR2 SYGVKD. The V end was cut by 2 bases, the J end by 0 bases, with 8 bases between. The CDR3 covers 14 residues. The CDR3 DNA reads TGTGCCATCAGTGAGGGACGGAACTCCTACGAGCAGTACTTC. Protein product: CAISEGRNSYEQYF.

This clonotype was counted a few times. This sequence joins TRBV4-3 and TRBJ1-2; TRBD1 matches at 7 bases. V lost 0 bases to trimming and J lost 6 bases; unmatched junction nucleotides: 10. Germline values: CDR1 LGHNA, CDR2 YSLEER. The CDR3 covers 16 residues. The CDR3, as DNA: TGCGCCAGCAGCCAAGAAAGAGGGGGCGGTGTTAATGGCTACACCTTC. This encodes CASSQERGGGVNGYTF.

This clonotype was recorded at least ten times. CDR3 DNA sequence: TGTGCCAGCAGTCCGAGGCACTACGAGCAGTACTTC. Protein: CASSPRHYEQYF. The V call is TRBV28, the J call TRBJ2-7; the D is unclear. CDR1 MDHEN and CDR2 SYDVKM come from the germline V gene. The ends were cut back, 5 bases at V and 3 bases at J, with 8 bases in the middle. This CDR3 contains 12 residues. Full variable domain (outside the CDR3, taken from reference TRBV28 and TRBJ2-7): DVKVTQSSRYLVKRTGEKVFLECVQDMDHENMFWYRQDPGLGLRLIYFSYDVKMKEKGDIPEGYSVSREKKERFSLILESASTNQTSMYLCASSPRHYEQYFGPGTRLTVT.

The CDR3 sequence: CASQGDGGTQYF. The CDR3 DNA follows: TGTGCTAGCCAAGGGGACGGAGGGACCCAGTACTTC. The chain is built from TRBV7-7 and TRBJ2-5, with D perhaps given as TRBD1 or TRBD2 (5 bases each). Germline V gene lookup returns CDR1 SSHAT and CDR2 FNYEAQ (reference sequence). This CDR3 is 12 amino acids long.

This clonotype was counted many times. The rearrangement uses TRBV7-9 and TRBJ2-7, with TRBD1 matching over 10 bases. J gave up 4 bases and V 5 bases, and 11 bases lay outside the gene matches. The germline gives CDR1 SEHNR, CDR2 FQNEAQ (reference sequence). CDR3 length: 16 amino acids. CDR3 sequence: CASSPIGTGVQYEQYF. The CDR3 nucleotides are TGTGCCAGCAGCCCAATCGGGACAGGGGTACAGTACGAGCAGTACTTC.

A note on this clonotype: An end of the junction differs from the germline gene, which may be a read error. The CDR3 DNA sequence: TGTGCCTGCAGCGTAGCGAGCAGCGCCGACTACGAGCAGTACTTC. It codes for CACSVASSADYEQYF. The chain has TRBV9 and TRBJ2-7, with a tentative D call TRBD2 (5 bases). Looked up from germline, CDR1 is SGDLS and CDR2 is YYNGEE. This CDR3 contains 15 residues.

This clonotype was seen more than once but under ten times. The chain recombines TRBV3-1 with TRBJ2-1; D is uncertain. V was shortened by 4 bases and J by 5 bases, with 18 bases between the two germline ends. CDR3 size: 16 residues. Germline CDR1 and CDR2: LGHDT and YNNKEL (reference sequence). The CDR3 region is CASSLSLALNDNEQFF. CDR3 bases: TGTGCCAGCAGCCTCTCCCTCGCCCTTAATGACAATGAGCAGTTCTTC.

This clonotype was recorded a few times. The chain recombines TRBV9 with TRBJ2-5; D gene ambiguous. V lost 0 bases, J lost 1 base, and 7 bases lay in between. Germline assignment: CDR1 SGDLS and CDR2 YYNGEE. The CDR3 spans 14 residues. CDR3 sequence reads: CASSVGASQETQYF. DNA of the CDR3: TGTGCCAGCAGCGTAGGGGCTAGCCAAGAGACCCAGTACTTC.

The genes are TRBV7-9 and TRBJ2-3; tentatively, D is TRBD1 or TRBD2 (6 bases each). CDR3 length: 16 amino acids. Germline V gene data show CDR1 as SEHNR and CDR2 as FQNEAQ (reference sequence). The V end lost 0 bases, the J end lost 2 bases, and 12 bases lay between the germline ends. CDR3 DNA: TGTGCCAGCAGCTTAGCGTCAGGGGACTTCACAGATACGCAGTATTTT. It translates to CASSLASGDFTDTQYF.